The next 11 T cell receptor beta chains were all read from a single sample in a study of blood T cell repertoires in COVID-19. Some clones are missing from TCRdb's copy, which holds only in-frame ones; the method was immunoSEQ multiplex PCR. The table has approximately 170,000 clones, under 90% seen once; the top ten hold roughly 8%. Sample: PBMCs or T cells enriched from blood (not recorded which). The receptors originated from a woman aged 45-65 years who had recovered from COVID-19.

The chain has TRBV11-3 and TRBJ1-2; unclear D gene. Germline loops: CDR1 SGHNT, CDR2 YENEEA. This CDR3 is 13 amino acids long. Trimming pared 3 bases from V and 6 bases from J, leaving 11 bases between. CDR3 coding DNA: TGTGCCAGCAGCTTGGCCAGGAGGGATGGCTACACCTTC. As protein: CASSLARRDGYTF.

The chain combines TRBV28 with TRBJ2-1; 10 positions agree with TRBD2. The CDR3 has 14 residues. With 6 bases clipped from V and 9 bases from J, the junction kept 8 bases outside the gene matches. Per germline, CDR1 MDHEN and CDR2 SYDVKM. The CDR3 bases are TGTGCCAGCAGACTCGGGACTAGCGTGAGTGAGCAGTTCTTC. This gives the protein CASRLGTSVSEQFF.

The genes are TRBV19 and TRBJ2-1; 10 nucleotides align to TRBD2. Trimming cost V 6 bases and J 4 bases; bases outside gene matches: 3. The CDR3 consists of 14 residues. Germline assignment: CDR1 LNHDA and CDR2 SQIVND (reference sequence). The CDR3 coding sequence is TGTGCCAGTAGAGAGGGACTAGCGTACAATGAGCAGTTCTTC. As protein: CASREGLAYNEQFF.

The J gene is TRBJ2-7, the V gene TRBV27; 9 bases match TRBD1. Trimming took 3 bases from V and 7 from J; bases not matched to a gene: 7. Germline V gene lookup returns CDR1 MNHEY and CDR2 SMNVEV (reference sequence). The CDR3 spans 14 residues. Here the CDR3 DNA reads TGTGCCAGCAGTTTTAGAGACAGGGGGAGGGAGCAGTACTTC. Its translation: CASSFRDRGREQYF.

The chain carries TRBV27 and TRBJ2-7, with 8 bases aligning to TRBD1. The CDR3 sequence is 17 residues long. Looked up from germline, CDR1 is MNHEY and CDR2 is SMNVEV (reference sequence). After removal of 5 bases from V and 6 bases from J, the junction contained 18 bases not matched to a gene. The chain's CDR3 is CASSPPPGTGLRGEQYF. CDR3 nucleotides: TGTGCCAGCAGTCCTCCCCCCGGGACAGGCTTAAGGGGCGAGCAGTACTTC.

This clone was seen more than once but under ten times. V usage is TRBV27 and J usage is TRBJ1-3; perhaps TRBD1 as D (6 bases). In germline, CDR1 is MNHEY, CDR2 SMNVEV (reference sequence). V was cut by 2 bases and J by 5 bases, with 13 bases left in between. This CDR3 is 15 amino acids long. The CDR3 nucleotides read TGTGCCAGCAGTTTAGCCAGGGGAGGGCGAAACACCATATATTTT. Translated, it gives CASSLARGGRNTIYF.

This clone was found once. The CDR3 DNA follows: TGTGCCAGCACCGTCGACAGGAGTACGGGTACCATATATTTT. Translating gives CASTVDRSTGTIYF. The chain carries TRBV28 and TRBJ1-3; D might be TRBD1 (6 bases). Germline loops: CDR1 MDHEN, CDR2 SYDVKM. CDR3 length: 14 residues. V was cut by 7 bases and J by 10 bases, with 20 bases left in between.

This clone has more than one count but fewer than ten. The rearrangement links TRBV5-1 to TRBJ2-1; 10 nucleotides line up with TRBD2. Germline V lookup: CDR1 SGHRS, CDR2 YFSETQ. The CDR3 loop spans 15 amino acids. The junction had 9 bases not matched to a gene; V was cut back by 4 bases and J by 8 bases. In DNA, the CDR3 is TGCGCCAGCAGCATCTCAGCGGGGGGGCTGGATGAGCAGTTCTTC. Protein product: CASSISAGGLDEQFF. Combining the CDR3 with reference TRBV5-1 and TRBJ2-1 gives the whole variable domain KAGVTQTPRYLIKTRGQQVTLSCSPISGHRSVSWYQQTPGQGLQFLFEYFSETQRNKGNFPGRFSGRQFSNSRSEMNVSTLELGDSALYLCASSISAGGLDEQFFGPGTRLTVL.

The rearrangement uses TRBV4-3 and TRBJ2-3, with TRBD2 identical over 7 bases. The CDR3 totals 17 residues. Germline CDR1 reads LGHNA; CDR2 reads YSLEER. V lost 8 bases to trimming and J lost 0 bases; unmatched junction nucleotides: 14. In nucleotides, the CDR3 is TGCGCCAGCCGGGCACGGGGAGGGTCCGCTAGCACAGATACGCAGTATTTT. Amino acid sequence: CASRARGGSASTDTQYF.

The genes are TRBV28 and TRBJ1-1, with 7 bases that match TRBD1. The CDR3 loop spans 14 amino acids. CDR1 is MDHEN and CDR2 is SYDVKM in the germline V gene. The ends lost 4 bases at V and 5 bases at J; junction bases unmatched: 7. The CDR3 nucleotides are TGTGCCAGCAGTTCTCCGACAGGGCGGACTGAAGCTTTCTTT. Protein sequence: CASSSPTGRTEAFF. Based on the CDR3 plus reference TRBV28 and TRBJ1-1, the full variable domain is DVKVTQSSRYLVKRTGEKVFLECVQDMDHENMFWYRQDPGLGLRLIYFSYDVKMKEKGDIPEGYSVSREKKERFSLILESASTNQTSMYLCASSSPTGRTEAFFGQGTRLTVV.

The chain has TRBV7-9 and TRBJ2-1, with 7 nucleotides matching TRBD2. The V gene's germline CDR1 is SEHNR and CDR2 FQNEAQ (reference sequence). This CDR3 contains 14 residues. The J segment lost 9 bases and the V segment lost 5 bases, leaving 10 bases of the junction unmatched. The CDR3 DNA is TGTGCCAGCAGCCCCAGACTGGGGGAGGGTGAGCAGTTCTTC. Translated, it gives CASSPRLGEGEQFF.